One TCR beta chain is described in this entry. Sequencing was performed with immunoSEQ multiplex PCR; in TCRdb, only in-frame clones are kept and a portion is missing. The profile covers tens of thousands of clones, with roughly four fifths appearing a single time and approximately 2% taken by the ten largest. This sample is part of a study of OX40 agonist ivuxolimab in advanced cancers. The wider study: The drug used for patients, ivuxolimab, was an agonistic anti-OX40 (CD134) antibody. Dose-escalation patients' cancers were hepatocellular carcinoma, melanoma, renal cell or head and neck cancer.

This clonotype was obtained from an adult with an advanced solid tumor such as melanoma, head and neck, liver or kidney cancer. This sample comprised CD4+ or CD8+ T cells sorted from blood, obtained in a trial of the OX40 agonist ivuxolimab.

The CDR3 region has the DNA TGTGCCAGCAGCTTTCGGTCTCGCTCCTACGAGCAGTACTTC. This translates into CASSFRSRSYEQYF. This chain links TRBV5-6 with TRBJ2-7; D gene ambiguous. The V gene lost 2 bases and the J gene lost 0 bases, with 9 bases spanning the gap. CDR3 size: 14 residues. CDR1 and CDR2 from the germline V gene are SGHDT and YYEEEE.